Shown below are 21 T cell receptor beta chains from a single sample sequenced in a study of technical replicates of blood from a handful of donors. Data came from immunoSEQ multiplex PCR; TCRdb stores just in-frame clones and leaves some out. The data contain around 80,000 clones, around 90% of them singletons. Sequenced: T cells isolated from PBMCs. The receptors stem from a human donor in good health.

V is TRBV6-4 and J is TRBJ1-2; possible D gene TRBD1, 5 bases. Trimming pared 0 bases from V and 5 bases from J, leaving 10 bases between. Germline V gene sequence: CDR1 MRHNA, CDR2 SNTAGT. CDR3 length: 14 amino acids. This CDR3 reads CASSDSPGPYGYTF. The CDR3 DNA sequence: TGTGCCAGCAGTGACTCTCCAGGGCCGTATGGCTACACCTTC.

V gene TRBV28 combines with J gene TRBJ1-1; no reliable D call. The CDR3 totals 12 residues. CDR1 and CDR2 from the germline V gene are MDHEN and SYDVKM. Trimming shortened V by 2 bases and J by 4 bases, and 5 bases separated the two germline ends. CDR3 residues: CASSLTGTEAFF. Written as DNA, the CDR3 is TGTGCCAGCAGTTTAACGGGCACTGAAGCTTTCTTT.

V gene TRBV7-2 combines with J gene TRBJ1-5; D not resolved. The CDR3 sequence is 12 residues long. Trimming took 4 bases from V and 7 from J, leaving 8 bases between them. Germline CDR1 is SGHTA and CDR2 is FQGNSA. CDR3 nucleotides: TGTGCCAGCAGCTACCTAGGACAGCCCCAGCATTTT. Amino acids: CASSYLGQPQHF.

The rearrangement links TRBV6-5 to TRBJ2-2, with 10 bases that match TRBD2. The J segment lost 2 bases and the V segment lost 7 bases, leaving 4 bases of the junction unmatched. Germline CDR1 and CDR2: MNHEY and SVGAGI. The CDR3 contains 15 residues. CDR3 DNA: TGTGCCAGCAAGCGGGAGGGCCTTAACACCGGGGAGCTGTTTTTT. Its protein is CASKREGLNTGELFF.

This sequence joins TRBV5-1 and TRBJ1-2; 9 bases align to TRBD1. The V gene's germline CDR1 is SGHRS and CDR2 YFSETQ. The CDR3 runs 14 residues. V lost 4 bases, J lost 3 bases, and 4 bases stayed unmatched. For the CDR3, the DNA is TGCGCCAGCAGCGGGACAGGGATCGACTATGGCTACACCTTC. Translating gives CASSGTGIDYGYTF. The variable domain in full, completed from reference TRBV5-1 and TRBJ1-2, reads KAGVTQTPRYLIKTRGQQVTLSCSPISGHRSVSWYQQTPGQGLQFLFEYFSETQRNKGNFPGRFSGRQFSNSRSEMNVSTLELGDSALYLCASSGTGIDYGYTFGSGTRLTVV.

The chain has TRBV10-3 and TRBJ2-7, with TRBD1 matching over 9 bases. Trimming at V came to 9 bases and at J to 4 bases, leaving 7 bases not matched to a gene. The V gene's germline CDR1 is ENHRY and CDR2 SYGVKD. CDR3 length: 13 residues. The CDR3 loop is CAIGGQGTYEQYF. The CDR3 coding sequence is TGTGCCATAGGGGGACAGGGTACTTACGAGCAGTACTTC.

The chain links TRBV27 to TRBJ2-2; tentative D call: TRBD1 (6 bases). V shed 5 bases and J shed 1 base, with 17 bases lying between them. This CDR3 has 17 amino acids. Germline V gives CDR1 MNHEY, CDR2 SMNVEV (reference sequence). The CDR3 here is CASSPLLLTGNTGELFF. CDR3 DNA: TGTGCCAGCAGTCCGCTATTACTGACAGGGAACACCGGGGAGCTGTTTTTT.

The rearrangement joins TRBV28 to TRBJ1-1, with TRBD1 matching 8 bases. In germline, CDR1 is MDHEN, CDR2 SYDVKM. The CDR3 is 18 residues long. J lost 0 bases, V lost 1 base, and 10 bases had no gene match. The CDR3 is CASSLSRWTGFLNTEAFF. The DNA for the CDR3 is TGTGCCAGCAGTTTATCGAGGTGGACAGGGTTTTTGAACACTGAAGCTTTCTTT.

The chain is built from TRBV5-1 and TRBJ1-1; D is ambiguous. The CDR3 is 14 amino acids. Germline V lookup: CDR1 SGHRS, CDR2 YFSETQ. Trimming removed 0 bases at V and 2 bases at J, with 8 bases between. The CDR3 sequence is CASSLEGENTEAFF. Written as DNA, the CDR3 is TGCGCCAGCAGCTTGGAGGGAGAAAACACTGAAGCTTTCTTT.

The J gene is TRBJ2-3, the V gene TRBV11-2, with TRBD2 matching over 12 bases. The CDR3 totals 16 residues. Trimming cost V 5 bases and J 4 bases; bases outside gene matches: 7. CDR1 is SGHAT, CDR2 FQNNGV, per germline. This chain's CDR3 is CASSPRLAGDADTQYF. The CDR3 DNA follows: TGTGCCAGCAGCCCCCGACTAGCGGGAGATGCAGATACGCAGTATTTT.

The CDR3 loop reads CASSQTHPSGSYEQYF. The CDR3 bases are TGCGCCAGCAGCCAGACACACCCCAGCGGGAGTTACGAGCAGTACTTC. The chain employs TRBV4-1 and TRBJ2-7; 8 bases line up with TRBD2. V dropped 3 bases and J dropped 4; count of bases not matched to a gene: 11. The germline gives CDR1 MGHRA, CDR2 YSYEKL. This CDR3 comprises 16 residues.

This clone was found a few times. The V and J genes are TRBV29-1 and TRBJ1-1, with D unresolved. Trimming pared 7 bases from V and 5 bases from J, leaving 20 bases between. CDR1 is SQVTM and CDR2 is ANQGSEA in the germline V gene. The CDR3 is made up of 14 amino acids. The CDR3 protein is CSGQPHTGGTEAFF. The CDR3 nucleotides are TGCAGCGGCCAGCCCCACACGGGAGGAACTGAAGCTTTCTTT.

The genes are TRBV11-2 and TRBJ2-2; D remains ambiguous. The length of the CDR3 is 14 residues. Germline V gives CDR1 SGHAT, CDR2 FQNNGV. Deletions cut 5 bases from V and 1 base from J, with 8 bases between. Here the CDR3 DNA reads TGTGCCAGCAGCCTCCCGAGGAACACCGGGGAGCTGTTTTTT. Protein product: CASSLPRNTGELFF. Based on the CDR3 plus reference TRBV11-2 and TRBJ2-2, the full variable domain is EAGVAQSPRYKIIEKRQSVAFWCNPISGHATLYWYQQILGQGPKLLIQFQNNGVVDDSQLPKDRFSAERLKGVDSTLKIQPAKLEDSAVYLCASSLPRNTGELFFGEGSRLTVL.

The chain has TRBV30 and TRBJ1-5; D call uncertain. V lost 4 bases and J lost 1, with 11 bases in between. CDR3 length: 14 amino acids. Germline V CDR1 and CDR2: GTSNPN, SVGIG (reference sequence). CDR3 protein: CAWNRDGSNQPQHF. CDR3 DNA: TGTGCCTGGAACCGGGATGGAAGCAATCAGCCCCAGCATTTT.

The genes are TRBV7-9 and TRBJ2-5, with D possibly matching TRBD2 (6 bases). V gave up 2 bases and J gave up 4 bases, with 11 bases separating them. The CDR3 extends over 14 amino acids. CDR1 SEHNR and CDR2 FQNEAQ come from the germline V gene (reference sequence). CDR3 protein: CASSLPGVLETQYF. Here the CDR3 DNA reads TGTGCCAGCAGCTTACCGGGGGTTTTAGAGACCCAGTACTTC.

V gene TRBV28 combines with J gene TRBJ1-5, with D hard to call. The CDR3 is made up of 17 amino acids. Per germline, CDR1 MDHEN and CDR2 SYDVKM. V was pared by 6 bases and J by 2 bases, with 20 bases between. The DNA of the CDR3 is TGTGCCAGCAGGAGACCCTGGTCGGGGAGCGGCAATCAGCCCCAGCATTTT. Translation gives CASRRPWSGSGNQPQHF.

V and J are TRBV10-3 and TRBJ1-1; a weak D match, TRBD1 (5 bases). Germline CDR1 is ENHRY and CDR2 is SYGVKD. V lost 3 bases and J 11 bases, leaving 19 bases between the germline ends. This CDR3 comprises 14 residues. This chain's CDR3 is CAISEGALKGYAFF. The CDR3 nucleotides read TGTGCCATCAGTGAAGGCGCTTTAAAGGGGTATGCTTTCTTT.

V and J are TRBV18 and TRBJ1-5; no clear D. V lost 3 bases and J 2 bases, leaving 20 bases between the germline ends. Germline V gene lookup returns CDR1 KGHSH and CDR2 LQKENI. There are 18 residues in the CDR3. The CDR3 is CASSPSQSPGMGNQPQHF. The CDR3 DNA reads as TGTGCCAGCTCACCCTCCCAGAGCCCGGGGATGGGCAATCAGCCCCAGCATTTT.

CDR3 DNA sequence: TGTGCCTGGAGCCGACTAGCGGGGTACAATGAGCAGTTCTTC. Protein: CAWSRLAGYNEQFF. The gene calls are TRBV30 and TRBJ2-1; 11 bases are shared with TRBD2. The CDR3 sequence is 14 residues long. Germline CDR1 GTSNPN, CDR2 SVGIG (reference sequence). The ends lost 3 bases at V and 4 bases at J; junction bases unmatched: 2.

The CDR3: CASSDAWDRGIDEQYF. As DNA, the CDR3 is TGTGCCAGCAGTGACGCCTGGGACAGGGGTATCGACGAGCAGTACTTC. The chain couples TRBV6-4 to TRBJ2-7; 10 bases match TRBD1. J lost 5 bases, V lost 2 bases, and 9 bases had no gene match. CDR3 size: 16 residues. Per germline, CDR1 MRHNA and CDR2 SNTAGT.

This clone was counted once. This chain joins TRBV4-1 and TRBJ2-3; a possible D gene is TRBD2 (6 bases). In germline, CDR1 is MGHRA, CDR2 YSYEKL. V was cut by 4 bases and J by 1 base, with 18 bases left in between. This CDR3 contains 17 residues. The CDR3: CASSLHRDLLRTDTQYF. For the CDR3, the DNA is TGCGCCAGCAGCCTCCACCGGGACTTACTCCGCACAGATACGCAGTATTTT.